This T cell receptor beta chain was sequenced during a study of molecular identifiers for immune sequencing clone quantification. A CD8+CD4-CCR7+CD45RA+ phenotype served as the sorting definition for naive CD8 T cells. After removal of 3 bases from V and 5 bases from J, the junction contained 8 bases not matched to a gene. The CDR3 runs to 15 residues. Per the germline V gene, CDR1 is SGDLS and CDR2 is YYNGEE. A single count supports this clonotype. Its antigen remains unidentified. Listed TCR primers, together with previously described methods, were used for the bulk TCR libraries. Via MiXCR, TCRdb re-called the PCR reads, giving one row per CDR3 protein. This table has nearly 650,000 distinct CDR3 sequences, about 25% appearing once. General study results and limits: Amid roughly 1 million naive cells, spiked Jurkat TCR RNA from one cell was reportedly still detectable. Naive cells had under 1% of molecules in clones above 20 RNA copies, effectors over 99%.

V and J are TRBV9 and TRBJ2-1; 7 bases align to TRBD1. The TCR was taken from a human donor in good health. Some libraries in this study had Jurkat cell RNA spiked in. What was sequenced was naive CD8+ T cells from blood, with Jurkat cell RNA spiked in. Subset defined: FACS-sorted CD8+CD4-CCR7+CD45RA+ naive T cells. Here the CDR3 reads CASSEAGTDNNEQFF. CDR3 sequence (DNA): TGTGCCAGCAGCGAGGCCGGGACAGATAACAATGAGCAGTTCTTC.